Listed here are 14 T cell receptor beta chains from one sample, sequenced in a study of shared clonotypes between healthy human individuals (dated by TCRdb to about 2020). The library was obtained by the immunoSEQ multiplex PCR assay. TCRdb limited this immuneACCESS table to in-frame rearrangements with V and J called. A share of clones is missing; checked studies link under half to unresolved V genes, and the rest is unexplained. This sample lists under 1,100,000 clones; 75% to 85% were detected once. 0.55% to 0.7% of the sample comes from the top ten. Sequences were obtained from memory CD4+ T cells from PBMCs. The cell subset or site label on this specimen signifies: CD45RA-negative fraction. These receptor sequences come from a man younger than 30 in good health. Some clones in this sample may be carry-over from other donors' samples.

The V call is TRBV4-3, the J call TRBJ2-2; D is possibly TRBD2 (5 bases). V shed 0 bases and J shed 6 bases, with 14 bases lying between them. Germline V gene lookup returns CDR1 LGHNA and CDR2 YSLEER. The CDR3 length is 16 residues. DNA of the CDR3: TGCGCCAGCAGCCAAGAGTCCCTTACTAGAGCCGGGGAGCTGTTTTTT. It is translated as CASSQESLTRAGELFF.

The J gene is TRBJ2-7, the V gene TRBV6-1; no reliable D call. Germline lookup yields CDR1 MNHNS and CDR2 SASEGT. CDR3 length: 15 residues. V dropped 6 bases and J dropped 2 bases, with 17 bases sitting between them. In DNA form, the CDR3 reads TGTGCCAGCAGCTCATTCCCGGGTTCCGCCTACGAGCAGTACTTC. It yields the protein CASSSFPGSAYEQYF.

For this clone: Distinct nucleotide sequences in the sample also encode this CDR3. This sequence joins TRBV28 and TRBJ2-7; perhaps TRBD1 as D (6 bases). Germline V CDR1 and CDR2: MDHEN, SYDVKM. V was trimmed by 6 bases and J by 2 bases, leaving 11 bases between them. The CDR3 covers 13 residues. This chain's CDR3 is CASSGTPTYEQYF. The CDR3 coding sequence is TGTGCCAGCAGCGGGACACCAACCTACGAGCAGTACTTC.

The CDR3 coding sequence is TGTGCCAGCAGACAGGGGTACGAGCAGTACTTC. Protein sequence: CASRQGYEQYF. This chain uses TRBV2 with TRBJ2-7, with TRBD1 identical over 7 bases. This CDR3 is built from 11 residues. Germline trimming cut 6 bases from V and 4 bases from J; bases unmatched to any gene: 0. Germline CDR1 is SNHLY and CDR2 is FYNNEI.

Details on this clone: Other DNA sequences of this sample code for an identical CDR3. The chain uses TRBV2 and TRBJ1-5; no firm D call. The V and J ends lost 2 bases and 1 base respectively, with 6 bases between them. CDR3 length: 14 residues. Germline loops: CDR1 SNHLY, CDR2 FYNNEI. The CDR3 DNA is TGTGCCAGCAGTGAATCGGGGAGCAATCAGCCCCAGCATTTT. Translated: CASSESGSNQPQHF.

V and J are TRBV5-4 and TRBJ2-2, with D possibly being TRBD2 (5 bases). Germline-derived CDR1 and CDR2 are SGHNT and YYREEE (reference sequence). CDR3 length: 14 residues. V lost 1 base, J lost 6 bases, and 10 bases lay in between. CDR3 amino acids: CASSLPQRAGELFF. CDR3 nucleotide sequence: TGTGCCAGCAGCTTGCCCCAGAGGGCCGGGGAGCTGTTTTTT.

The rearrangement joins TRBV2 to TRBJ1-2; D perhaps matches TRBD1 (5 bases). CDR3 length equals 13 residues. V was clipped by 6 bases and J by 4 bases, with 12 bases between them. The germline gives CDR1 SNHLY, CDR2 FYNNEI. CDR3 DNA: TGTGCCAGCAGGCGGGACGGCCTCTATGGCTACACCTTC. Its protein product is CASRRDGLYGYTF. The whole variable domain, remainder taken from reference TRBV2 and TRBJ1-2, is EPEVTQTPSHQVTQMGQEVILRCVPISNHLYFYWYRQILGQKVEFLVSFYNNEISEKSEIFDDQFSVERPDGSNFTLKIRSTKLEDSAMYFCASRRDGLYGYTFGSGTRLTVV.

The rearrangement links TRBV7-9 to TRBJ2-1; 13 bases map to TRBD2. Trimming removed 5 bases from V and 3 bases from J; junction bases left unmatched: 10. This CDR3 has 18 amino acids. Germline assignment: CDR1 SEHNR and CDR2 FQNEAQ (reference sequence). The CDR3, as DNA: TGTGCCAGCAGCACCCGGACTAGCGGGAGATTTTTCTACAATGAGCAGTTCTTC. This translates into CASSTRTSGRFFYNEQFF. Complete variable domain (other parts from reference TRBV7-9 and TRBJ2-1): DTGVSQNPRHKITKRGQNVTFRCDPISEHNRLYWYRQTLGQGPEFLTYFQNEAQLEKSRLLSDRFSAERPKGSFSTLEIQRTEQGDSAMYLCASSTRTSGRFFYNEQFFGPGTRLTVL.

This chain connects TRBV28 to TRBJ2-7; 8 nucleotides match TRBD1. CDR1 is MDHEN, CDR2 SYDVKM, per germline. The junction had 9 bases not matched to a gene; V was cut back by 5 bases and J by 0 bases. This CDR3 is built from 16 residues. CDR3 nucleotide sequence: TGTGCCAGCAGTACGGGCGGGACAGGCCTCTCCTACGAGCAGTACTTC. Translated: CASSTGGTGLSYEQYF.

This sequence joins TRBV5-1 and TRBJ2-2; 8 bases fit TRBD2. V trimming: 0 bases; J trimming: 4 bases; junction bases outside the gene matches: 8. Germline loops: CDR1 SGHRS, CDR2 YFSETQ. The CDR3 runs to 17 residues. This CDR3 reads CASSLVAGRAVTGELFF. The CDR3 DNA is TGCGCCAGCAGCTTGGTAGCCGGGAGGGCCGTCACCGGGGAGCTGTTTTTT. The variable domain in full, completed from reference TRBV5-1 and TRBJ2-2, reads KAGVTQTPRYLIKTRGQQVTLSCSPISGHRSVSWYQQTPGQGLQFLFEYFSETQRNKGNFPGRFSGRQFSNSRSEMNVSTLELGDSALYLCASSLVAGRAVTGELFFGEGSRLTVL.

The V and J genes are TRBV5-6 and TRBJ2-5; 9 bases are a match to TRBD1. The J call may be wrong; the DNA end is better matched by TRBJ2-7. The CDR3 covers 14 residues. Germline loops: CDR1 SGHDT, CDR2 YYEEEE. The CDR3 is CASSLIGTGYEQYF. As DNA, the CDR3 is TGTGCCAGCAGCTTGATCGGGACAGGGTACGAGCAGTACTTC.

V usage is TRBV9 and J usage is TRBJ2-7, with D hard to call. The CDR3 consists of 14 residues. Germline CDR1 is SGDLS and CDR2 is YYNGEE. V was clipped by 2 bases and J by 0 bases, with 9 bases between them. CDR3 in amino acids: CASSVGSFSYEQYF. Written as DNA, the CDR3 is TGTGCCAGCAGCGTGGGCTCATTCTCCTACGAGCAGTACTTC.

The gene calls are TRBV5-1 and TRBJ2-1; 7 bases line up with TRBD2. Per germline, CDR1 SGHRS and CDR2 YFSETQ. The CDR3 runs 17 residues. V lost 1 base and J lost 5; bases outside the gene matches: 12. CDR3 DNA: TGCGCCAGCAGCTTGTCAATTATGCGGGAGAGGGACAATGAGCAGTTCTTC. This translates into CASSLSIMRERDNEQFF.

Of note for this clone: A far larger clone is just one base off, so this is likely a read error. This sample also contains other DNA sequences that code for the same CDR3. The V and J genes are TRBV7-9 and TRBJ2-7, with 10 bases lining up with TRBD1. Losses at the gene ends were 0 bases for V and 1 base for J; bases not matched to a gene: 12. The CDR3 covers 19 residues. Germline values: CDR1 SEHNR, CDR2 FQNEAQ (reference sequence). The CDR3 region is CASSLAVRTGGLGSYEQYF. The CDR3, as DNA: TGTGCCAGCAGCTTAGCGGTGAGGACAGGGGGACTGGGGTCCTACGAGCAGTACTTC.